Included here is one T cell receptor (beta chain) sequence, with context. All enrollees were about 18 to 95 years old and from around 25 US areas. The data originate from a study of blood T cell repertoires in COVID-19. The protocol was immunoSEQ multiplex PCR, while the TCRdb copy is restricted to in-frame clones and leaves out a portion. The sample lists 250,000 to 350,000 clones; 70% to 90% were seen once. Sample: PBMCs or T cells enriched from blood (not recorded which). The sequence was collected from a young woman who had recovered from COVID-19.

CDR3 coding DNA: TGTGCTAGTGGTTTGGTACTCACAGGGGGAACCGGGGAGCTGTTTTTT. Translating gives CASGLVLTGGTGELFF. The chain has TRBV12-5 and TRBJ2-2; the match to TRBD1 covers 8 bases. CDR1 LGHNT and CDR2 FRNRAP come from the germline V gene. Losses at the gene ends were 0 bases for V and 5 bases for J; bases not matched to a gene: 5. This CDR3 contains 16 residues.